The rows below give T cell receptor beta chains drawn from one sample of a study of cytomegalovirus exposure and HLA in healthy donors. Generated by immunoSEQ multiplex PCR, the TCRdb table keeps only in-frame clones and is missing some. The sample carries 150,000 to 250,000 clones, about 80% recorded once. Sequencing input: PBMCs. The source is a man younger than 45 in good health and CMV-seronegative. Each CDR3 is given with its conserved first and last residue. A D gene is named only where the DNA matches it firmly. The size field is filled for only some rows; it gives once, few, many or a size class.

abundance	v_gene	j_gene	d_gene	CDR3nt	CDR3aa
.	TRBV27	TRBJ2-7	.	TGTGCCAGCATGTCATCGGTGTCCAACTACGAGCAGTACTTC	CASMSSVSNYEQYF
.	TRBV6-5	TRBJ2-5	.	TGTGCCAGCAGCAATTCTCGAAGGGGGGAGACCCAGTACTTC	CASSNSRRGETQYF
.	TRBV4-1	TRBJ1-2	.	TGCGCCAGCAGCCAAGTAATTGCAGGGGACTATGGCTACACCTTC	CASSQVIAGDYGYTF
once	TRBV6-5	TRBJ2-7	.	TGTGCCAGCAGTTCTGTTTACGAGCAGTACTTC	CASSSVYEQYF
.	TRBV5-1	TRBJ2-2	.	TGCGCCAGCAGCCAATCACAGGGTTACCTCCCCGGGGAGCTGTTTTTT	CASSQSQGYLPGELFF
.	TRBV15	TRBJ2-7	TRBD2	TGTGCCACCAGCAGAGGAGGACTAGCAGGTACCTACGAGCAGTACTTC	CATSRGGLAGTYEQYF
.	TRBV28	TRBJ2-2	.	TGTGCCAGCACTGTGACAGCCGGGGAGCTGTTTTTT	CASTVTAGELFF
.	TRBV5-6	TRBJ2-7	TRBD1	TGTGCCAGCAACTTCCACAGGGGAAGCTCCTACGAGCAGTACTTC	CASNFHRGSSYEQYF
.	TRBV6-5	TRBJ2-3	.	TGTGCCAGCAGCCCCGGGAGCGGACGCACAGATACGCAGTATTTT	CASSPGSGRTDTQYF
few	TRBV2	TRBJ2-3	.	TGTGCCAGCAGTGTGGAGTTGGGTGGCACAGATACGCAGTATTTT	CASSVELGGTDTQYF
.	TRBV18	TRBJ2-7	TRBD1	TGTGCCAGCTCGATCAGGGACAGCGAGCAGTACTTC	CASSIRDSEQYF
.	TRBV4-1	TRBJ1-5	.	TGCGCCAGCAGCCAAGATGAGAGTAGCCGGAGCAATCAGCCCCAGCATTTT	CASSQDESSRSNQPQHF
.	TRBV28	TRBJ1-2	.	TGTGCCAGCAAAGGTGGGGCACAGACCTATGGCTACACCTTC	CASKGGAQTYGYTF
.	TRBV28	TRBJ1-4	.	TGTGCCAGCTCGGTGTGGGGGAGGCGGGGGGGACTGTTTTTT	CASSVWGRRGGLFF
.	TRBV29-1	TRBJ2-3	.	TGCAGCGTTGTGGGGACCGGGGGAGATACGCAGTATTTT	CSVVGTGGDTQYF
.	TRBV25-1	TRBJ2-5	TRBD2	TGTGCCAGCAGTAAAGCTAGCGGGACCAAAGAGACCCAGTACTTC	CASSKASGTKETQYF
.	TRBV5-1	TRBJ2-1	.	TGCGCCGGCAGCTTGGTAGCCCTACCCAGCAATGAGCAGTTCTTC	CAGSLVALPSNEQFF
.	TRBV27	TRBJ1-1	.	TGTGCCAGCAGTTTTCTTCCGGACACTGAAGCTTTCTTT	CASSFLPDTEAFF
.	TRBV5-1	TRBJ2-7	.	TGCGCCAGCATGCCCCCGGCAGGTTCATTGAGAGAGCAGTACTTC	CASMPPAGSLREQYF
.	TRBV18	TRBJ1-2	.	TGTGCCAGCTCACCCCAAAGGGAGGCCAACTATGGCTACACCTTC	CASSPQREANYGYTF
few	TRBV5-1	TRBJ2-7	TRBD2	TGCGCCAGCAGCTTGAGCGGGATGAGCTCCTACGAGCAGTACTTC	CASSLSGMSSYEQYF
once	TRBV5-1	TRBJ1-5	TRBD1	TGCGCCAGCAGCTTGGTCGCAGGGGGCGGTCAGCCCCAGCATTTT	CASSLVAGGGQPQHF
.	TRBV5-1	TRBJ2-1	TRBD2	TGCGCCAGCAGCGAGGGACTAGCGAGCTACAATGAGCAGTTCTTC	CASSEGLASYNEQFF
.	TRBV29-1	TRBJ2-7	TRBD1	TGCAGCGTCCGGACAGGGTATCGGGACGAGCAGTACTTC	CSVRTGYRDEQYF
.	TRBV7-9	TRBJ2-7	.	TGTGCCAGCAGCTTTCTCGGGTCCTACGAGCAGTACTTC	CASSFLGSYEQYF
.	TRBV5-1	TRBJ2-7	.	TGCGCCAGCAGCGGGGGGGCTAGCGGCTCCTACGAGCAGTACTTC	CASSGGASGSYEQYF
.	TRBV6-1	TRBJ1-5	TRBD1	TGTGCCAGCAGTGAAGACACAGGGGGCATAGGCAATCAGCCCCAGCATTTT	CASSEDTGGIGNQPQHF
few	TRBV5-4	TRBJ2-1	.	TGTGCCAGCAGCTATCCCTCGGGGGGCTCGTACAATGAGCAGTTCTTC	CASSYPSGGSYNEQFF
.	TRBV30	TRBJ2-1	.	TGTGCCTGGAGTTCCAGGTACAATGAGCAGTTCTTC	CAWSSRYNEQFF
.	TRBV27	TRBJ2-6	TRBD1	TGTGCCAGCAGTTCTGCCCCCCACAGGGGGCCCGGGGCCAACGTCCTGACTTTC	CASSSAPHRGPGANVLTF
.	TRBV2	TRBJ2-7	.	TGTGCCAGCACCCCGAGCGGACCTCTCTACGAGCAGTACTTC	CASTPSGPLYEQYF
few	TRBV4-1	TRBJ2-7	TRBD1	TGCGCCAGCAGCCAAGGACTTCGGGACAGGCGATCCTACGAGCAGTACTTC	CASSQGLRDRRSYEQYF
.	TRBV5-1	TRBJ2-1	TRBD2	TGCGCCAGCAGCTTGGCCTGGGAGGGGAATGAGCAGTTCTTC	CASSLAWEGNEQFF
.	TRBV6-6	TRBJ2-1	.	TGTGCCAGCAGTTACTCCCAAAACAATGAGCAGTTCTTC	CASSYSQNNEQFF
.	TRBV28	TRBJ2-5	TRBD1	TGTGCCAGCAGACGACAGGGGTTAGAGACCCAGTACTTC	CASRRQGLETQYF
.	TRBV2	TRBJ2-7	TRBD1	TGTGCCAGCAGGGACAGGAGCTACGAGCAGTACTTC	CASRDRSYEQYF
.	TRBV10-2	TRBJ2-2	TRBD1	TGCGCCAGCAGAGGTATAGGGACAGATACACGGAACACCGGGGAGCTGTTTTTT	CASRGIGTDTRNTGELFF
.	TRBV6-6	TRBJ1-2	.	TGTGCCAGCAGTTACTTAGGAGACTATGGCTACACCTTC	CASSYLGDYGYTF
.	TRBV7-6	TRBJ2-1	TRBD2	TGTGCCAGCAGCTTAATAGCGGGGGCTTACAATGAGCAGTTCTTC	CASSLIAGAYNEQFF
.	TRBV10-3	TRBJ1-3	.	TGTGCCATCCGGTCGGTAGGGGCCGGAAACACCATATATTTT	CAIRSVGAGNTIYF
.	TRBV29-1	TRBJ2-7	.	TGCAGCGTTGAGCTGACAGGCTACGAGCAGTACTTC	CSVELTGYEQYF
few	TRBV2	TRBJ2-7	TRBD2	TGTGCCAGCAGACGGACTAGCGGGAGAAACGAGCAGTACTTC	CASRRTSGRNEQYF
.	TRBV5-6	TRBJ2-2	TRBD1	TGTGCCAGCAGCGACAGGGGCCGGAACACCGGGGAGCTGTTTTTT	CASSDRGRNTGELFF
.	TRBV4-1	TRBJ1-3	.	TGCGCCAGCAGCCAAGCCTCCCTCGCCGGACAGAGCTCTGGAAACACCATATATTTT	CASSQASLAGQSSGNTIYF
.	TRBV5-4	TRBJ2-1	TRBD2	TGTGCCAGCAGCTTGGGATTTGGTAGCGGGAGATTCGGGACACACAATGAGCAGTTCTTC	CASSLGFGSGRFGTHNEQFF
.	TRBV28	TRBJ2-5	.	TGTGCCAGCAGTTTTGGAGTACAAGAGACCCAGTACTTC	CASSFGVQETQYF
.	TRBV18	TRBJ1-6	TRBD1	TGTGCCAGCTCACCCACCACAGGGGGCCTGCAGCCCCTCCACTTT	CASSPTTGGLQPLHF
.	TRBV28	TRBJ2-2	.	TGTGCCAGCAGTTCCCGACGGGCGAACACCGGGGAGCTGTTTTTT	CASSSRRANTGELFF